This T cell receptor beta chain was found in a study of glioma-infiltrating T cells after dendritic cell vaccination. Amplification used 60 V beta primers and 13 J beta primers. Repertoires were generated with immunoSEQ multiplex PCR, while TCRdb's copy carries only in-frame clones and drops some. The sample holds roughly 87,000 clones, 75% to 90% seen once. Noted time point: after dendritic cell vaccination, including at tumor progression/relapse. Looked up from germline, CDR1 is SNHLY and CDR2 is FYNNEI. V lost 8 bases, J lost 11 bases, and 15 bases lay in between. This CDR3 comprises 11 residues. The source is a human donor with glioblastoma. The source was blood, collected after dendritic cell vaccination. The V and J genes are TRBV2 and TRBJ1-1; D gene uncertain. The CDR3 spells CASGVEWRAFF. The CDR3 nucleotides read TGTGCCAGCGGGGTCGAGTGGAGGGCTTTCTTT.